This entry describes one T cell receptor beta chain. No cognate antigen has been identified for it. No base qualities exist here, and no much larger clone lies one base off it. Other DNA sequences of this sample code for an identical CDR3. The sample's time point label is to be understood as: baseline before first vaccination. Vaccinee samples came from UK trials COV001 and COV002, including a single-blind randomized controlled phase 2/3 trial of AZD1222 (ChAdOx1 nCoV-19) in healthy adults. For TCRbeta chain sequencing, PBMC samples from trial participants were taken at day 0 and at day 28 after the second dose. The data derive from a study of T cell responses to AZD1222 COVID-19 vaccine (dated by TCRdb to the early 2020s). Turning to the overall study: AZD1222 recipients given second doses at about 4 weeks or at about 12 weeks were pooled, since spike-specific TCR depth and breadth were not found to differ between the two schedules. TCR sequencing was performed for roughly 250 trial participants, of whom about 200 were given two doses of AZD1222 and around 25 were given two doses of MenACWY control vaccine. Enrollment into the trials was organized by age into subgroups of 18-55, 56-69 and 70-plus years, and those subgroups contained about 160, 30 and 59 TCR-sequenced participants, respectively.

Beyond this particular receptor, the publication reports: Nearly half of unique spike-specific TCRs reportedly recognized epitopes outside regions mutated in the B.1.351 and B.1.1.7 variants. The 56-69-year group was small, and its depth increase did not reach significance, likely because of low power. Because no day 14 peak-response samples were available, the repertoires could be characterized only after the peak T cell response. After two AZD1222 doses, spike-specific TCR breadth and depth were significantly higher than at day 0 and than in MenACWY recipients. Participants were mostly white British and included more females than males, and it was suggested by the authors that clonal diversity may have been underestimated. The vaccine-associated CD4 TCRs covered the entire spike protein, and the dominant responses fell in regions 160-218 and 743-854. Conclusions about previously exposed vaccinees were limited because only six AZD1222 recipients were SARS-CoV-2 seropositive at baseline.

The CDR3 regions of human TCRbeta chains were subjected to immunosequencing. The authors processed their data as follows. Repertoire TCRs were checked for matches against a reference library of SARS-CoV-2-specific TCRs that had been generated using the MIRA antigen-specificity platform. Breadth was defined as the fraction of unique TCRs that were SARS-CoV-2-associated, and depth was defined as the fraction of total T cells that were SARS-CoV-2-associated. Using the MIRA data, every spike-specific TCR was mapped to the spike region that the TCR reacted to and assigned to either a CD4 or a CD8 class. Log10-transformed breadth and depth values were compared by one-way ANOVA with Sidak's multiple comparisons tests. As stored in TCRdb, this immuneACCESS dataset retains in-frame rearrangements with V and J assigned. A fraction of the clones does not appear; measured against another copy, unresolved V genes explain less than half of the discrepancy, and the remainder lacks a known reason. From that table come the V and J calls and clone size; the DNA was used to work out D and trimming. The table for this sample lists approximately 100,000 clones; roughly nine tenths of them were counted only once. 1% to 1.5% of the sample lies in the top ten.

Spanning cysteine to phenylalanine, the CDR3 consists of 13 amino acids. Only the CDR3 DNA is retained, 39 bases long and in frame from the first base. The germline V gene (reference sequence) yields LNHDA for CDR1 and SQIVND for CDR2. V loses 1 base of germline sequence and J loses 1 base, and the interval between the two ends is 4 bases. The chain links TRBV19 with TRBJ1-1; confidence is insufficient to name the D gene. The sequence came from an adult in good health. This material consisted of peripheral blood, taken on day 0 of AZD1222 vaccination. CDR3 loop: CASSIGRNTEAFF. Read as DNA, the sequence is TGTGCCAGTAGTATAGGCAGGAACACTGAAGCTTTCTTT. Beyond the CDR3, the reference TRBV19 and TRBJ1-1 genes provide the residues; the full variable domain reads: DGGITQSPKYLFRKEGQNVTLSCEQNLNHDAMYWYRQDPGQGLRLIYYSQIVNDFQKGDIAEGYSVSREKKESFPLTVTSAQKNPTAFYLCASSIGRNTEAFFGQGTRLTVV.